These 6 T cell receptor beta chains share one sample of origin, sequenced in a study of T cells in Graves' hyperthyroidism and ophthalmopathy. Researchers amplified the TCR beta CDR3 regions from RNA transcripts. The study used the HTBI primer set for a first-round RT-PCR of the TCR CDR3. One entry per CDR3 protein results from TCRdb running MiXCR on the multiplex PCR reads. The profile shows 250,000 to 350,000 distinct CDR3 sequences, roughly 22% of them singletons. Material for sequencing was blood. These TCRs come from a man younger than 40 with Graves' ophthalmopathy.

The sample holds one count of this clonotype. J is TRBJ1-5 and V is TRBV12-3 or TRBV12-4, with TRBD1 matching 9 bases. The V gene end was trimmed by 4 bases and the J gene end by 2 bases; junction bases not matched to a gene: 6. This CDR3 has 16 amino acids. The CDR3 sequence is CASSWDREDGNQPQHF. DNA for the CDR3: TGTGCCAGCAGTTGGGACAGGGAAGATGGCAATCAGCCCCAGCATTTT.

This clonotype showed up many times. The J gene is TRBJ1-1, the V gene TRBV3-1; no definite D call. V was cut by 0 bases and J by 4 bases, with 12 bases left in between. Germline loops: CDR1 LGHDT, CDR2 YNNKEL (reference sequence). The CDR3 length is 15 residues. In DNA form, the CDR3 reads TGTGCCAGCAGCCAAGAAGCCCCGCGCGGCACTGAAGCTTTCTTT. This codes for CASSQEAPRGTEAFF.

The CDR3: CAISAGTGRVETQYF. The CDR3 nucleotides read TGTGCCATCAGTGCCGGGACAGGGCGGGTGGAGACCCAGTACTTC. This chain joins TRBV10-3 and TRBJ2-5, with 9 bases fitting TRBD1. V shed 4 bases and J 5 bases; nucleotides not matched to a gene: 8. This CDR3 comprises 15 residues. The V gene's germline CDR1 is ENHRY and CDR2 SYGVKD.

This clonotype occurred a few times. The chain is built from TRBV6-1 and TRBJ2-1, with TRBD2 as a possible D gene (6 bases). The germline V and J ends were trimmed by 5 bases and 8 bases, with 10 bases remaining between them. The CDR3 sequence is 12 residues long. CDR1 MNHNS and CDR2 SASEGT come from the germline V gene. The CDR3: CASSRRGDEQFF. The CDR3, as DNA: TGTGCCAGCAGTCGGAGGGGTGATGAGCAGTTCTTC.

The rearrangement links TRBV6-2 or TRBV6-3 to TRBJ2-7; D might be TRBD1 (5 bases). Trimming removed 6 bases at V and 1 base at J, with 7 bases between. Germline CDR1 MNHEY, CDR2 SVGEGT. The CDR3 sequence is 12 residues long. The CDR3 is CASRGHSYEQYF. The CDR3 DNA sequence: TGTGCCAGCAGGGGGCATTCCTACGAGCAGTACTTC.

This clonotype turned up a few times. This could be a read error, since a much larger clone is one nucleotide away. The V call is TRBV7-6, the J call TRBJ1-4; no clear D gene. The CDR3 loop spans 12 amino acids. In germline, CDR1 is SGHVS, CDR2 FNYEAQ. V was trimmed by 0 bases and J by 6 bases, leaving 2 bases between them. CDR3 sequence (DNA): TGTGCCAGCAGCTTAGCGGATGAAAAACTGTTTTTT. It encodes CASSLADEKLFF.